This record looks at one T cell receptor (beta chain) sequence and its context. The antigen is unknown. Primers for the PCR totalled 60 Vbeta and 13 Jbeta. Measured with immunoSEQ multiplex PCR; TCRdb has only the in-frame clones, and not every one. This table holds some 150,000 clones, 70% to 85% found once. This entry belongs to a study of cytomegalovirus exposure and HLA in healthy donors. About the study: Unique TCRs numbering roughly 85 million, obtained from HLA-typed donors, made up an early data release. Study-level results: Sequencing depth roughly uniform across donors was assumed in presence/absence analyses.

Germline V gene sequence: CDR1 SGHTS, CDR2 YDEGEE. J was trimmed by 4 bases and V by 5 bases; bases with no gene match: 5. This CDR3 has 14 amino acids. The rearrangement links TRBV5-8 to TRBJ1-2, with 10 positions matching TRBD1. Input material: PBMCs. This sequence originates from a woman between 45 and 65 years old in good health and CMV-seropositive. The chain's CDR3 is CASRGTGVFYGYTF. The CDR3 DNA reads TGTGCCAGCAGGGGGACAGGGGTTTTCTATGGCTACACCTTC. Full variable domain (missing parts from reference TRBV5-8 and TRBJ1-2): EAGVTQSPTHLIKTRGQQATLRCSPISGHTSVYWYQQALGLGLQFLLWYDEGEERNRGNFPPRFSGRQFPNYSSELNVNALELEDSALYLCASRGTGVFYGYTFGSGTRLTVV.